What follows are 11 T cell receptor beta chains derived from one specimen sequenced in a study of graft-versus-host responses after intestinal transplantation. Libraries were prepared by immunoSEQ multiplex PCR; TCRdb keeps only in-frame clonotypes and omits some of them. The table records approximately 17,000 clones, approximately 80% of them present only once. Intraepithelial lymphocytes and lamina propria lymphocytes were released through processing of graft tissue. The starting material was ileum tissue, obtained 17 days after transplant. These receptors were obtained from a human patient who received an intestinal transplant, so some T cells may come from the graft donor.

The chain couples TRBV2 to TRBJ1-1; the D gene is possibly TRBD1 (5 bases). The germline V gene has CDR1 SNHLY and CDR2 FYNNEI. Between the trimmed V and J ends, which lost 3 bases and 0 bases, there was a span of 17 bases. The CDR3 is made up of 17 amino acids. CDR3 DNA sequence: TGTGCCAGCAGTGACCTGACCACAAGGGGAGTGAACACTGAAGCTTTCTTT. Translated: CASSDLTTRGVNTEAFF.

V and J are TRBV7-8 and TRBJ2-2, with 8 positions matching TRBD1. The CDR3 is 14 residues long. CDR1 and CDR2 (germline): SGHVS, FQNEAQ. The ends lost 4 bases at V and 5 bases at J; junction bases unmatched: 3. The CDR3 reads CASSWTGWTGELFF. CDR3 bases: TGTGCCAGCAGCTGGACAGGGTGGACCGGGGAGCTGTTTTTT.

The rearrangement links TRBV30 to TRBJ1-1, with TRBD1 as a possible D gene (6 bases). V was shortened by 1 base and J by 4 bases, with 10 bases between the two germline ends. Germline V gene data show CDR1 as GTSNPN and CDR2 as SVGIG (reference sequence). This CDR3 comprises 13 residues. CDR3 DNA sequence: TGTGCCTGGAGTGAGTGGGGGCTCACTGAAGCTTTCTTT. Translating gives CAWSEWGLTEAFF.

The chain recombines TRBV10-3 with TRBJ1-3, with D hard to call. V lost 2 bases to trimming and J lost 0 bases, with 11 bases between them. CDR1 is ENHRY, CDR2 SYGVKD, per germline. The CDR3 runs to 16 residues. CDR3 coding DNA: TGTGCCATCAGTGAGATGACGTTAGACTCTGGAAACACCATATATTTT. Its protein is CAISEMTLDSGNTIYF.

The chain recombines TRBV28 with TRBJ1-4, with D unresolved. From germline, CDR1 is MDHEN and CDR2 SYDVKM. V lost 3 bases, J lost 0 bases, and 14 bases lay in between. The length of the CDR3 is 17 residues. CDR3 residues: CASSFRWADSTNEKLFF. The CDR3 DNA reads TGTGCCAGCAGTTTTAGGTGGGCAGACTCAACTAATGAAAAACTGTTTTTT.

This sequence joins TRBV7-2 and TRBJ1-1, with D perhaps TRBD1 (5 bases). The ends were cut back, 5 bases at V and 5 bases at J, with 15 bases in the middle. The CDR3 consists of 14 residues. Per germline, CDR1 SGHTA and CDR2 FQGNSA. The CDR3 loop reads CASSTSGIRTEAFF. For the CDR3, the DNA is TGTGCCAGCAGCACCTCAGGGATAAGAACTGAAGCTTTCTTT.

CDR3 nucleotides: TGTGCCAGCAGCACAAGGACTAGCGGGCCCTCCTACAATGAGCAGTTCTTC. Translation: CASSTRTSGPSYNEQFF. The rearrangement joins TRBV7-9 to TRBJ2-1; 11 bases align to TRBD2. Germline values: CDR1 SEHNR, CDR2 FQNEAQ (reference sequence). The CDR3 is made up of 17 amino acids. The trim removed 5 bases at V and 0 bases at J, leaving 6 bases unmatched. The variable domain in full, completed from reference TRBV7-9 and TRBJ2-1, reads DTGVSQNPRHKITKRGQNVTFRCDPISEHNRLYWYRQTLGQGPEFLTYFQNEAQLEKSRLLSDRFSAERPKGSFSTLEIQRTEQGDSAMYLCASSTRTSGPSYNEQFFGPGTRLTVL.

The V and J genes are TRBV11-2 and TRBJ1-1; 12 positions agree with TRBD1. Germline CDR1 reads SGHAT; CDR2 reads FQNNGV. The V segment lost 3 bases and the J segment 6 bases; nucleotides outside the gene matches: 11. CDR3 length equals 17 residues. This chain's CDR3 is CASSFYHRDRGPPEAFF. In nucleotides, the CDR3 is TGTGCCAGCAGCTTTTATCACCGGGACAGGGGGCCCCCTGAAGCTTTCTTT.

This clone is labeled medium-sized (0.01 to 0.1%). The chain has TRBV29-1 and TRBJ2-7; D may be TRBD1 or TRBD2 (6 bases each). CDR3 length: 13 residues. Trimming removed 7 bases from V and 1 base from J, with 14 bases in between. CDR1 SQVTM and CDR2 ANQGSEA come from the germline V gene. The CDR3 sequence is CSAGPGASYEQYF. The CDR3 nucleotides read TGCAGCGCCGGCCCGGGGGCTTCCTACGAGCAGTACTTC.

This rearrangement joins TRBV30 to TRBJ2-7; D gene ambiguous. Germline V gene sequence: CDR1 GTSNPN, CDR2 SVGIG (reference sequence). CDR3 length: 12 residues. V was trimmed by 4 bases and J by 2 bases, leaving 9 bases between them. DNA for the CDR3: TGTGCCTGGAATCAGCTTCCCTACGAGCAGTACTTC. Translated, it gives CAWNQLPYEQYF.

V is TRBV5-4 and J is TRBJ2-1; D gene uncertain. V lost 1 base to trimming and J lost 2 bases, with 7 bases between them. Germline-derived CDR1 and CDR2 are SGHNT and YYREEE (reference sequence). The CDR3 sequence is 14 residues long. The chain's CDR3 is CASSLSEPYNEQFF. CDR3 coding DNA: TGTGCCAGCAGCTTGTCAGAGCCCTACAATGAGCAGTTCTTC.